The source of this TCR beta chain is a study of glioma-infiltrating T cells after dendritic cell vaccination. Germline lookup yields CDR1 LNHDA and CDR2 SQIVND (reference sequence). The CDR3 sequence is 14 residues long. Trimming took 6 bases from V and 6 from J; bases not matched to a gene: 8. PBMC were collected before vaccination, two weeks after the third vaccination, and at progression. Sequenced by immunoSEQ multiplex PCR; TCRdb stores in-frame clones only, minus some. The table shows tens of thousands of clones, with about 76% occurring only once. This TCR was recovered from a human donor with glioblastoma. This material consisted of blood, taken before dendritic cell vaccination. The chain carries TRBV19 and TRBJ1-5, with 7 bases identical to TRBD1. CDR3 sequence reads: CASRRGQLGQPQHF. The CDR3, as DNA: TGTGCCAGTAGGAGGGGACAGTTGGGTCAGCCCCAGCATTTT.